The present T cell receptor beta chain was sequenced within a study of blood T cell repertoires in COVID-19. About the research overall: Sample material is recorded as cDNA or gDNA derived from T cells, B-cell-depleted T cells, or PBMCs.

In the original analysis: How many nucleated cells were present was estimated from reference gene primer amplification. Measured with immunoSEQ multiplex PCR; TCRdb has only the in-frame clones, and not every one. For V, J and clone size, that table is used; D and trimming come from the DNA. Among about 130,000 clones listed, approximately 84% were seen once. Trimming stripped 2 bases from V and 4 bases from J, with 11 bases between. Germline CDR1 WNHNN, CDR2 SYGVQD (reference sequence). CDR3 length: 14 residues. The chain employs TRBV10-1 and TRBJ1-1; D call uncertain. Sequenced sample: peripheral blood. The TCR originated in a woman aged 60-75 years with acute or convalescent COVID-19. Here the CDR3 DNA reads TGCGCCAGCAGTGAGAACCCGGTGAGCACTGAAGCTTTCTTT. The encoded protein is CASSENPVSTEAFF.